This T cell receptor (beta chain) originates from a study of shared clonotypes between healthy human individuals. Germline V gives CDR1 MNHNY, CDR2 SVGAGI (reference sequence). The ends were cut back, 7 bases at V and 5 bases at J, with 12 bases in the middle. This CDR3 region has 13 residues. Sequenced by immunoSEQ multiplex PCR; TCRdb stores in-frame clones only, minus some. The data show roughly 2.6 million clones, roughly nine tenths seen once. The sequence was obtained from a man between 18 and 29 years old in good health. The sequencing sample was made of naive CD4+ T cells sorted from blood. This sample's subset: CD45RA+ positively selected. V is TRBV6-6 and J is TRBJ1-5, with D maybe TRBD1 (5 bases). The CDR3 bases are TGTGCCAGCAAACGGGACGGCGATCAGCCCCAGCATTTT. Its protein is CASKRDGDQPQHF.